Each of the 23 T cell receptor beta chains below was sequenced from the same sample in a study of PD-1 blockade in classical Hodgkin lymphoma. Using immunoSEQ multiplex PCR, the repertoire was profiled, and TCRdb retains in-frame clones only, with some absent. The repertoire includes some 84,000 clones, around 90% of them detected once, and less than 25% sits in the top ten. Relapse was seen in all patients after autologous stem cell transplantation, and brentuximab vedotin exposure was variable. Here the sequenced sample was peripheral blood mononuclear cells (PBMCs), taken at baseline. The receptors here all came from a human donor with classical Hodgkin lymphoma.

This chain connects TRBV27 to TRBJ2-1, with 10 bases aligning to TRBD2. Per germline, CDR1 MNHEY and CDR2 SMNVEV (reference sequence). The CDR3 is made up of 17 amino acids. V gave up 5 bases and J gave up 8 bases; unmatched junction bases: 15. CDR3 sequence: CASSPLQREGLVDEQFF. CDR3 coding DNA: TGTGCCAGCAGTCCTCTCCAGCGGGAGGGCCTTGTGGATGAGCAGTTCTTC.

The V call is TRBV5-6, the J call TRBJ2-3; D gene unclear. This CDR3 is 11 amino acids long. Germline V gene lookup returns CDR1 SGHDT and CDR2 YYEEEE. Trimming took off 2 bases at V and 3 bases at J, with 1 base between the two ends. This CDR3 is CASSLTDTQYF. DNA for the CDR3: TGTGCCAGCAGCTTAACAGATACGCAGTATTTT.

This sequence joins TRBV7-6 and TRBJ2-2, with D maybe TRBD1 (6 bases). The V gene's germline CDR1 is SGHVS and CDR2 FNYEAQ. The CDR3 contains 15 residues. The V end lost 7 bases, the J end lost 4 bases, and 16 bases lay between the germline ends. The CDR3 region has the DNA TGTGCCAGCACTCTCGCGGCAGGGGCCACCGGGGAGCTGTTTTTT. It yields the protein CASTLAAGATGELFF.

The chain employs TRBV5-1 and TRBJ2-7; D not resolved. The CDR3 sequence is 13 residues long. Germline lookup yields CDR1 SGHRS and CDR2 YFSETQ. V was pared by 0 bases and J by 2 bases, with 6 bases between. DNA for the CDR3: TGCGCCAGCAGCTTGGAAGGCCCCTACGAGCAGTACTTC. It yields the protein CASSLEGPYEQYF.

The chain has TRBV28 and TRBJ2-7; 7 nucleotides match TRBD2. The V segment lost 4 bases and the J segment 6 bases; nucleotides outside the gene matches: 12. The germline V gene encodes CDR1 MDHEN and CDR2 SYDVKM. The CDR3 has 15 residues. CDR3 amino acids: CASSSVASGVREQYF. The CDR3 DNA is TGTGCCAGCAGTTCCGTGGCTAGCGGAGTACGCGAGCAGTACTTC.

This clone was recorded a few times. The rearrangement links TRBV4-1 to TRBJ1-1; D may be TRBD1 (5 bases). This CDR3 contains 11 residues. Germline V gives CDR1 MGHRA, CDR2 YSYEKL. Trimming removed 5 bases from V and 4 bases from J, with 5 bases in between. CDR3 sequence (DNA): TGCGCCAGCAGCGGGGGCACTGAAGCTTTCTTT. Translation: CASSGGTEAFF.

The chain uses TRBV6-1 and TRBJ2-2, with 7 nucleotides matching TRBD1. Germline-derived CDR1 and CDR2 are MNHNS and SASEGT. V was pared by 7 bases and J by 2 bases, with 1 base of the junction left unmatched. The CDR3 is 13 amino acids. As DNA, the CDR3 is TGTGCCAGCACAGGGGGAAACACCGGGGAGCTGTTTTTT. It translates to CASTGGNTGELFF.

The chain has TRBV5-4 and TRBJ2-7; 8 bases are a match to TRBD1. The J segment lost 0 bases and the V segment lost 0 bases, leaving 2 bases of the junction unmatched. Germline loops: CDR1 SGHNT, CDR2 YYREEE (reference sequence). The CDR3 runs to 15 residues. Here the CDR3 DNA reads TGTGCCAGCAGCTTGGGACAGGGGAGCTCCTACGAGCAGTACTTC. It encodes CASSLGQGSSYEQYF.

The gene calls are TRBV19 and TRBJ2-1, with 10 bases that match TRBD2. This CDR3 spans 18 amino acids. Germline V gene data show CDR1 as LNHDA and CDR2 as SQIVND (reference sequence). Trimming at V came to 0 bases and at J to 7 bases, leaving 12 bases not matched to a gene. The CDR3 here is CASSIEGSGRGHLNEQFF. DNA for the CDR3: TGTGCCAGTAGTATAGAAGGCAGCGGGAGGGGCCATTTGAATGAGCAGTTCTTC.

The chain carries TRBV19 and TRBJ2-1; D call uncertain. The CDR3 is made up of 14 amino acids. V gave up 5 bases and J gave up 6 bases, with 14 bases separating them. Germline loops: CDR1 LNHDA, CDR2 SQIVND (reference sequence). The CDR3 sequence is CASSVKSSLNEQFF. CDR3 nucleotides: TGTGCCAGTAGTGTCAAGAGTTCACTCAATGAGCAGTTCTTC.

The chain carries TRBV28 and TRBJ2-3; the D is unclear. Per germline, CDR1 MDHEN and CDR2 SYDVKM. CDR3 length: 13 residues. Trimming left V 1 base short and J 5 bases short, with 7 bases between. As DNA, the CDR3 is TGTGCCAGCAGTTTATCGTTCGGAGATACGCAGTATTTT. Amino acids: CASSLSFGDTQYF.

The V call is TRBV30, the J call TRBJ1-1; TRBD1 might be the D (5 bases). Per germline, CDR1 GTSNPN and CDR2 SVGIG (reference sequence). The CDR3 contains 13 residues. Trimming removed 3 bases from V and 4 bases from J, with 12 bases in between. Written as DNA, the CDR3 is TGTGCCTGGAGCCCCCTGGGGGGCACTGAAGCTTTCTTT. Translation gives CAWSPLGGTEAFF. The variable domain in full, completed from reference TRBV30 and TRBJ1-1, reads SQTIHQWPATLVQPVGSPLSLECTVEGTSNPNLYWYRQAAGRGLQLLFYSVGIGQISSEVPQNLSASRPQDRQFILSSKKLLLSDSGFYLCAWSPLGGTEAFFGQGTRLTVV.

This chain joins TRBV2 and TRBJ1-5; D may be TRBD1 (5 bases). CDR3 length: 13 amino acids. Trimming pared 5 bases from V and 5 bases from J, leaving 10 bases between. Germline V gene lookup returns CDR1 SNHLY and CDR2 FYNNEI. The CDR3 bases are TGTGCCAGCAGTTCTGGGGGGTATCAGCCCCAGCATTTT. Encoded protein: CASSSGGYQPQHF.

This clone was found once. The chain recombines TRBV5-5 with TRBJ1-4, with D unresolved. Germline CDR1 and CDR2: SGHKS and YYEKEE (reference sequence). V was pared by 1 base and J by 8 bases, with 9 bases between. The CDR3 is made up of 13 amino acids. The CDR3: CASSLLAGEKLFF. DNA for the CDR3: TGTGCCAGCAGCTTGTTGGCAGGAGAAAAACTGTTTTTT.

The rearrangement links TRBV5-1 to TRBJ1-5; D call uncertain. This CDR3 comprises 13 residues. V was trimmed by 1 base and J by 4 bases, leaving 6 bases between them. CDR1 and CDR2 (germline): SGHRS, YFSETQ. CDR3 nucleotides: TGCGCCAGCAGCTTGTCTGGGAATCAGCCCCAGCATTTT. Residues: CASSLSGNQPQHF.

The CDR3 region has the DNA TGTGCCAGCAATCTGGGAATGACAGATACGCAGTATTTT. Encoded protein: CASNLGMTDTQYF. V and J are TRBV28 and TRBJ2-3, with D uncertain. The CDR3 runs 13 residues. Germline CDR1 MDHEN, CDR2 SYDVKM. Trimming stripped 7 bases from V and 3 bases from J, with 11 bases between.

This clone is a singleton in its sample. The chain recombines TRBV4-1 with TRBJ1-5; TRBD1 is a possible D gene (5 bases). The CDR3 contains 15 residues. V dropped 2 bases and J dropped 4 bases, with 12 bases sitting between them. CDR1 MGHRA and CDR2 YSYEKL come from the germline V gene. CDR3 loop: CASSQLWGVNQPQHF. The CDR3 DNA reads TGCGCCAGCAGCCAACTCTGGGGGGTTAATCAGCCCCAGCATTTT.

The chain is built from TRBV4-1 and TRBJ2-7; either TRBD1 or TRBD2 may supply D (5 bases each). From germline, CDR1 is MGHRA and CDR2 YSYEKL. Trimming took 3 bases from V and 5 from J, leaving 20 bases between them. The CDR3 is made up of 16 amino acids. The CDR3 nucleotides read TGCGCCAGCAGCCAGTTCGGGACCGGAGTCCCCCACGAGCAGTACTTC. It translates to CASSQFGTGVPHEQYF.

The chain links TRBV27 to TRBJ2-7, with 9 bases that match TRBD1. Germline trimming cut 6 bases from V and 2 bases from J; bases unmatched to any gene: 8. CDR1 is MNHEY and CDR2 is SMNVEV in the germline V gene (reference sequence). This CDR3 is 15 amino acids long. CDR3 nucleotides: TGTGCCAGCAGAACCCTCCGGGACAGGGCCTACGAGCAGTACTTC. Its protein is CASRTLRDRAYEQYF.

CDR3 amino acids: CASSLVGLAEETQYF. The CDR3 nucleotides read TGTGCCAGCAGCTTAGTAGGACTAGCGGAAGAGACCCAGTACTTC. The V and J genes are TRBV7-2 and TRBJ2-5, with TRBD2 matching 10 bases. Germline-derived CDR1 and CDR2 are SGHTA and FQGNSA. Trimming removed 1 base from V and 3 bases from J; junction bases left unmatched: 2. This CDR3 is 15 amino acids long.

This sequence joins TRBV5-1 and TRBJ2-7, with 8 bases lining up with TRBD1. The CDR3 length is 14 residues. V shed 4 bases and J 4 bases; nucleotides not matched to a gene: 7. In germline, CDR1 is SGHRS, CDR2 YFSETQ. CDR3 in DNA: TGCGCCAGCAGCAGCGGACAGGGTGCTTACGAGCAGTACTTC. Translating gives CASSSGQGAYEQYF.

The count of this clone is one. CDR3 loop: CASSLGGGGGAGEQFF. In DNA form, the CDR3 reads TGTGCCAGCAGCTTAGGCGGAGGTGGTGGGGCGGGTGAGCAGTTCTTC. This chain links TRBV11-2 with TRBJ2-1, with D perhaps matching TRBD1 or TRBD2 (5 bases each). The CDR3 covers 16 residues. CDR1 SGHAT and CDR2 FQNNGV come from the germline V gene. Trimming removed 1 base at V and 9 bases at J, with 19 bases between.

The rearrangement uses TRBV14 and TRBJ1-3, with D unresolved. There are 11 residues in the CDR3. V lost 1 base and J lost 5, with 0 bases in between. The V gene's germline CDR1 is SGHDN and CDR2 FVKESK. The CDR3 is CASSQGNTIYF. CDR3 sequence (DNA): TGTGCCAGCAGCCAAGGAAACACCATATATTTT.